This T cell receptor beta chain was sequenced for a study of shared clonotypes between healthy human individuals. The study's findings and limits: Researchers sampled only blood; tissue repertoires likely differ. When naive CD4 clonotypes were compared across a few donors, about 4.8% were shared.

Libraries were prepared by immunoSEQ multiplex PCR; TCRdb keeps only in-frame clonotypes and omits some of them. The table records hundreds of thousands of clones, approximately 74% of them present only once. There are many counts of this clone. Its antigen is unidentified. The sample holds other DNA sequences that translate to the same CDR3. CDR3 length equals 15 residues. Germline CDR1 reads SGHRS; CDR2 reads YFSETQ. Trimming took off 0 bases at V and 0 bases at J, with 7 bases between the two ends. V gene TRBV5-1 combines with J gene TRBJ2-1; no clear D. This receptor was obtained from a woman in her 30s in good health. The sequenced sample consisted of memory CD4+ T cells sorted from blood. The sample's subset: CD45RA-negative fraction. CDR3 sequence reads: CASSLDVPSYNEQFF. The DNA of the CDR3 is TGCGCCAGCAGCTTGGATGTGCCCTCCTACAATGAGCAGTTCTTC.